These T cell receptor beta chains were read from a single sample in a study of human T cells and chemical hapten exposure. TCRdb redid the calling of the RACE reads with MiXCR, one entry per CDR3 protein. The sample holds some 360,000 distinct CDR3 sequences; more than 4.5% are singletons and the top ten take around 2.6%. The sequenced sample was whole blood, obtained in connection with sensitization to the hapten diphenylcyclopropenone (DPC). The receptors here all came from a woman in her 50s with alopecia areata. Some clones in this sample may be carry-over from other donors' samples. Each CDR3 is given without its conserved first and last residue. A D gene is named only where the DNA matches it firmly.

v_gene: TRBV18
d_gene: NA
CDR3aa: ASSPSRGSGYGYT

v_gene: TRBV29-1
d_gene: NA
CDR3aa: SVVGGARTDTQY

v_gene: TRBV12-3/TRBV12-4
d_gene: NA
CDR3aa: ASSLASANTEAF

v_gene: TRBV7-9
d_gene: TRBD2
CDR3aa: ASSKISGGEQF

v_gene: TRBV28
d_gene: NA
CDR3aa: ASSLGAAETDTQY

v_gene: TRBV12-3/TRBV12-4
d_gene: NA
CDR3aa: ASSPDGGASYGYT

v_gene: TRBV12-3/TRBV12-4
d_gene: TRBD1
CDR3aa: ASSLGDRDSPLH

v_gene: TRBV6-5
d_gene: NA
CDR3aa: ASSYGAPGQGVETQY

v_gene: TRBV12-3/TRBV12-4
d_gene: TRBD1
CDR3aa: ASRAGTGGAAPYEQY

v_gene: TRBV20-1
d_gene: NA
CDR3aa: SARKGAANSPLH

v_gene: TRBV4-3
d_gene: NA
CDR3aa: ASSPAGPANTGELF

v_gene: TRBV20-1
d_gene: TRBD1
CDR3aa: SSRDRGNTEAF

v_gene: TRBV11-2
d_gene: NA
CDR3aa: ASSLVHERTGELF

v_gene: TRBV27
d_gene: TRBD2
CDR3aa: ASSLYSGSSNEQF

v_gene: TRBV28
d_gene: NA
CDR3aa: ASSLRTGAGYNEQF

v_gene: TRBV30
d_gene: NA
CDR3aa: AWTRDLTDTQY

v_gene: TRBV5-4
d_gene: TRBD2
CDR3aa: ASSLGASGGAGEQF

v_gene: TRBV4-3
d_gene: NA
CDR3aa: ASSQWVLENSPLH

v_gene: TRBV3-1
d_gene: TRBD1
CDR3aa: ASSPRTGLNTGELF

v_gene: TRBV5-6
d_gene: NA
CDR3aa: ASSLPDNYGYT

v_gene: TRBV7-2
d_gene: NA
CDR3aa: ASSTRQRAEAF

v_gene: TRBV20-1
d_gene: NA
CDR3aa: SARDPRGSAYTGELF

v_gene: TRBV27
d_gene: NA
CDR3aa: ASSLAHNLYSNQPQH

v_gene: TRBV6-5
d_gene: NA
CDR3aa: ASSYSGGESETQY

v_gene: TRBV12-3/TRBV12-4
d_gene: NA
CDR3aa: ASSLALGGRVSNQPQH

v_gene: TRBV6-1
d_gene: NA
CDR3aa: ASSSSPSSYNSPLH

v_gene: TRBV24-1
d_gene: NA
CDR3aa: ATSDLGGPSYNEQF

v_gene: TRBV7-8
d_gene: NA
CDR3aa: ASSPRRTTFYEQY

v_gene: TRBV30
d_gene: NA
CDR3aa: AWSVLGIDTQY

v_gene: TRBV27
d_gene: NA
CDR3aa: ASSYTTGRNQPQH

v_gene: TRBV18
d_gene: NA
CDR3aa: ASSPPGVRGNNEQF

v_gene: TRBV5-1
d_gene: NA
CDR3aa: ASSHDLAGNTQY

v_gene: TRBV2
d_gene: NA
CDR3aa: ASSETGRAGYT

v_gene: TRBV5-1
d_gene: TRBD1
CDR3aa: ASSSHRGPMNYGYT

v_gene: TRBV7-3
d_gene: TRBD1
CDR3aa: ASSSLGQGSSPLH

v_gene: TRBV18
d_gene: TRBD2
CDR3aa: ASSRGLADSGELF

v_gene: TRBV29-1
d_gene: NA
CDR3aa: SAGRGRGYGYT

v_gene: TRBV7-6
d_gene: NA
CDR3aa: ASGRSGWETQY

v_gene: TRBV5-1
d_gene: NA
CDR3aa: ASSRDGSGNTIY

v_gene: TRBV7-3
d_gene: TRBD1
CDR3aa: ASSPGQGYNSPLH

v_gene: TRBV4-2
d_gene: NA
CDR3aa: ASSQELTYGYT

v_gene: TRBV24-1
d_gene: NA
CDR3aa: ATSGVADTQY

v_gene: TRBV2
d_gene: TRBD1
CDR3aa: ASNGEYNQGVNEKLF

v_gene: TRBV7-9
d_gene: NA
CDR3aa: ASSLATGPRNYEQY

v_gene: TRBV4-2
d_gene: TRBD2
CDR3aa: ASSQDIAGGAYNEQF

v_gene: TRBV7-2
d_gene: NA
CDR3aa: ASSLAGSNTEAF

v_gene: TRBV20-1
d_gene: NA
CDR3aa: SAISATATDTQY

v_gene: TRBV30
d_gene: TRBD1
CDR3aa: AWKLTGVEQY

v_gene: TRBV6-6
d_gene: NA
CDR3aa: ASSYQPGRQNTEAF

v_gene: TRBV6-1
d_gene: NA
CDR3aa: ASSGIMTDTQY

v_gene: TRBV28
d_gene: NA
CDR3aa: ASSPGLRYEQY

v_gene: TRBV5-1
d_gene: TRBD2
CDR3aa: ASRRERGEQETQY

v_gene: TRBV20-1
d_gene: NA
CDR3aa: SASRPSGYGYT

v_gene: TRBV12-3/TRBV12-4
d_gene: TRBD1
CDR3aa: ASRVQGITGELF

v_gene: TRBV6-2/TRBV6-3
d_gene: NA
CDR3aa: ASSPMGLIFYEQY

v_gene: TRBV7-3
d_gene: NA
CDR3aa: ASRSTALAPETQY

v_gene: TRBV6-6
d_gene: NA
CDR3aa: ASSRTAGEGDTQY

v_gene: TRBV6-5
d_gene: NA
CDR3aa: ASSYRSFGSTDTQY